One sample yielded the 11 T cell receptor beta chains listed below, sequenced in a study of control samples from healthy donors and cancer patients. The assay was immunoSEQ multiplex PCR, and TCRdb's table has in-frame clones only and misses some. Here the sample spans 210,000 or so clones, around 93% being singletons. The material sequenced was blood. The receptors derive from a man aged 25-45 years in good health.

This rearrangement joins TRBV5-5 to TRBJ2-3; a possible D gene is TRBD1 (6 bases). Trimming left V 3 bases short and J 3 bases short, with 14 bases between. Germline values: CDR1 SGHKS, CDR2 YYEKEE (reference sequence). This CDR3 has 15 amino acids. The CDR3 spells CASSSIRGKTDTQYF. The CDR3 DNA reads as TGTGCCAGCAGCTCAATCAGGGGCAAGACAGATACGCAGTATTTT.

This clone was observed a single time. The V and J genes are TRBV19 and TRBJ1-6; 7 bases match TRBD1. Germline trimming cut 5 bases from V and 5 bases from J; bases unmatched to any gene: 3. The germline V gene encodes CDR1 LNHDA and CDR2 SQIVND (reference sequence). The CDR3 sequence is 14 residues long. The CDR3 protein is CASSAGQNNSPLHF. The CDR3 DNA is TGTGCCAGTAGTGCGGGACAGAATAATTCACCCCTCCACTTT.

This clone was detected a few times. The chain combines TRBV20-1 with TRBJ1-2; D remains ambiguous. V gave up 7 bases and J gave up 0 bases, with 12 bases separating them. Germline V gene sequence: CDR1 DFQATT, CDR2 SNEGSKA (reference sequence). The CDR3 is 13 amino acids. The CDR3: CSVSGRANYGYTF. The CDR3 bases are TGCAGTGTTAGTGGGAGGGCTAACTATGGCTACACCTTC.

This rearrangement joins TRBV19 to TRBJ2-3, with D possibly matching TRBD2 (6 bases). The CDR3 has 16 amino acids. Trimming left V 1 base short and J 0 bases short, with 11 bases between. Germline V gives CDR1 LNHDA, CDR2 SQIVND (reference sequence). The CDR3 here is CASSIGKGTSTDTQYF. The CDR3 DNA sequence: TGTGCCAGTAGTATAGGTAAAGGGACTAGCACAGATACGCAGTATTTT.

This chain uses TRBV5-6 with TRBJ1-2; D gene ambiguous. Between the trimmed V and J ends, which lost 1 base and 3 bases, there was a span of 10 bases. There are 14 residues in the CDR3. Per the germline V gene, CDR1 is SGHDT and CDR2 is YYEEEE. The CDR3 coding sequence is TGTGCCAGCAGCTTGACGGGTCCCGACTATGGCTACACCTTC. This sequence encodes CASSLTGPDYGYTF.

This chain links TRBV5-4 with TRBJ1-1, with D hard to call. The CDR3 contains 13 residues. Between the trimmed V and J ends, which lost 4 bases and 6 bases, there was a span of 13 bases. Per the germline V gene, CDR1 is SGHNT and CDR2 is YYREEE (reference sequence). The CDR3: CASSTTRRAEAFF. The CDR3 nucleotides are TGTGCCAGCAGCACAACTAGACGCGCTGAAGCTTTCTTT.

The J gene is TRBJ2-7, the V gene TRBV11-2; D ambiguous. The V and J ends lost 3 bases and 2 bases respectively, with 11 bases between them. Germline CDR1 reads SGHAT; CDR2 reads FQNNGV. CDR3 size: 14 residues. CDR3 nucleotides: TGTGCCAGCAGCTTTGGCGGAACACCCTACGAGCAGTACTTC. It translates to CASSFGGTPYEQYF.

This chain connects TRBV10-3 to TRBJ2-6, with TRBD2 identical over 7 bases. The junction had 0 bases not matched to a gene; V was cut back by 0 bases and J by 1 base. CDR3 length equals 16 residues. The germline V gene encodes CDR1 ENHRY and CDR2 SYGVKD. The CDR3 DNA is TGTGCCATCAGTGAGTCGGGGGGGTCTGGGGCCAACGTCCTGACTTTC. Translating it yields CAISESGGSGANVLTF.

This chain links TRBV3-1 (or the pseudogene TRBV3-2) with TRBJ2-7, with 13 bases fitting TRBD2. Unmatched junction bases numbered 10, after V lost 3 bases and J lost 5 bases. This CDR3 region has 17 residues. Germline CDR1 and CDR2: LGHDT and YNNKEL (reference sequence). In DNA, the CDR3 is TGTGCCAGCAGCCACAGTGCCCGGACTAGCGGGGGTCACGAGCAGTACTTC. Translation gives CASSHSARTSGGHEQYF.

This chain uses TRBV2 with TRBJ2-7; D is unresolved. V lost 3 bases, J lost 0 bases, and 3 bases lay in between. From germline, CDR1 is SNHLY and CDR2 FYNNEI. The CDR3 has 12 amino acids. The CDR3 loop reads CASSEYSYEQYF. The CDR3 DNA reads as TGTGCCAGCAGTGAGTACTCCTACGAGCAGTACTTC.

The chain's CDR3 is CASGQGGSYQPQHF. The CDR3 DNA follows: TGTGCCAGCGGACAGGGGGGGTCCTATCAGCCCCAGCATTTT. The chain links TRBV2 to TRBJ1-5, with 10 bases that match TRBD1. V lost 8 bases to trimming and J lost 5 bases; unmatched junction nucleotides: 6. Per germline, CDR1 SNHLY and CDR2 FYNNEI. This CDR3 has 14 amino acids.